A single sample gave rise to the 19 T cell receptor beta chains below, sequenced in a study of CD8+ T cells in alopecia areata. Once RNA had been extracted, it was reverse transcribed into cDNA to act as the sequencing template. Assay used: immunoSEQ multiplex PCR; TCRdb lists only in-frame clones, some missing. Of 60,000 to 65,000 clones in the sample, 40% to 50% were seen once. The specimen was NKG2D-low CD8+ T cells sorted from blood. These receptors all come from a human donor with alopecia areata.

At least ten counts were recorded for this clone. The chain employs TRBV4-2 and TRBJ2-3; D ambiguous. Trimming left V 0 bases short and J 1 base short, with 11 bases between. The CDR3 is 16 residues long. Germline lookup yields CDR1 LGHNA and CDR2 YNFKEQ. The CDR3 nucleotides read TGTGCCAGCAGCCAAGATCTCGCAGGAGGCACAGATACGCAGTATTTT. Translation gives CASSQDLAGGTDTQYF.

This clone was counted between two and nine times. The J gene is TRBJ1-1, the V gene TRBV12-5; D is ambiguous. The germline V and J ends were trimmed by 2 bases and 7 bases, with 11 bases remaining between them. CDR3 length equals 13 residues. CDR1 and CDR2 from the germline V gene are LGHNT and FRNRAP. The CDR3 DNA reads as TGTGCTAGTGGTTTGACCGACCTCATTGAAGCTTTCTTT. Its translation is CASGLTDLIEAFF.

The rearrangement links TRBV27 to TRBJ2-1, with D perhaps matching TRBD2 (6 bases). V was trimmed by 5 bases and J by 5 bases, leaving 13 bases between them. The CDR3 runs to 14 residues. Per the germline V gene, CDR1 is MNHEY and CDR2 is SMNVEV (reference sequence). This CDR3 is CASSLPGGNNEQFF. The CDR3 DNA reads as TGTGCCAGCAGTCTCCCGGGCGGGAACAATGAGCAGTTCTTC.

The chain carries TRBV19 and TRBJ2-7, with TRBD1 identical over 9 bases. Trimming cost V 3 bases and J 6 bases; bases outside gene matches: 3. Looked up from germline, CDR1 is LNHDA and CDR2 is SQIVND (reference sequence). This CDR3 is 13 amino acids long. The CDR3 spells CASSITDRGEQYF. CDR3 nucleotides: TGTGCCAGTAGTATCACGGACAGGGGCGAGCAGTACTTC.

The V and J genes are TRBV4-3 and TRBJ2-3, with D uncertain. This CDR3 comprises 15 residues. V dropped 5 bases and J dropped 1 base, with 13 bases sitting between them. CDR1 is LGHNA and CDR2 is YSLEER in the germline V gene. CDR3 loop: CASSALTRGTDTQYF. The DNA of the CDR3 is TGCGCCAGCAGCGCTTTAACCCGGGGCACAGATACGCAGTATTTT.

The sample holds a few counts of this clone. The V and J genes are TRBV6-6 and TRBJ2-3; D unresolved. Germline loops: CDR1 MNHNY, CDR2 SVGAGI (reference sequence). Trimming cost V 0 bases and J 7 bases, with 2 bases left between them. The CDR3 loop spans 11 amino acids. The CDR3 nucleotides are TGTGCCAGCAGTTACTCATATACGCAGTATTTT. Its protein product is CASSYSYTQYF.

The chain joins TRBV2 to TRBJ1-1; TRBD1 is a possible D gene (6 bases). This CDR3 region has 15 residues. CDR1 and CDR2 from the germline V gene are SNHLY and FYNNEI. The V end lost 3 bases, the J end lost 6 bases, and 17 bases lay between the germline ends. DNA of the CDR3: TGTGCCAGCAGTGACGCGCAAGGGGGGCTAGCTGAAGCTTTCTTT. Translation: CASSDAQGGLAEAFF.

This chain links TRBV7-9 with TRBJ2-5, with unresolved D. The DNA matches TRBJ2-7 better at its end, which makes the J call doubtful. The CDR3 totals 13 residues. In germline, CDR1 is SEHNR, CDR2 FQNEAQ (reference sequence). The CDR3 loop is CASSLPVRYEQYF. CDR3 sequence (DNA): TGTGCCAGCAGCTTGCCGGTCCGCTACGAGCAGTACTTC.

The CDR3 region is CASSPGRGSEQFF. The CDR3 coding sequence is TGTGCCAGCAGCCCTGGACGGGGTAGTGAGCAGTTCTTC. V gene TRBV7-2 combines with J gene TRBJ2-1; maybe TRBD2 (5 bases). Trimming pared 5 bases from V and 9 bases from J, leaving 14 bases between. The CDR3 contains 13 residues. Germline CDR1 SGHTA, CDR2 FQGNSA.

This clone has a handful of counts. The chain uses TRBV5-6 and TRBJ1-2; D remains unclear. Germline V CDR1 and CDR2: SGHDT, YYEEEE. The V end lost 4 bases, the J end lost 6 bases, and 13 bases lay between the germline ends. There are 13 residues in the CDR3. The CDR3 nucleotides read TGTGCCAGCAGCCTCTGGTCTGGCGATGGCTACACCTTC. This codes for CASSLWSGDGYTF.

The V call is TRBV27, the J call TRBJ2-1; D is perhaps TRBD1 (5 bases). Germline CDR1 MNHEY, CDR2 SMNVEV (reference sequence). CDR3 length: 10 amino acids. The V end was cut by 9 bases, the J end by 8 bases, with 8 bases between. The CDR3 nucleotides are TGTGCCAGTGGGGCCTATGAGCAGTTCTTC. The encoded protein is CASGAYEQFF.

This clone was recorded a few times. The rearrangement links TRBV7-9 to TRBJ2-5; D not resolved. This CDR3 comprises 10 residues. The germline V and J ends were trimmed by 11 bases and 5 bases, with 9 bases remaining between them. Germline-derived CDR1 and CDR2 are SEHNR and FQNEAQ (reference sequence). The CDR3: CAPYLETQYF. The CDR3 coding sequence is TGTGCCCCTTATTTGGAGACCCAGTACTTC.

The chain employs TRBV9 and TRBJ2-1; D uncertain. The V end lost 0 bases, the J end lost 5 bases, and 3 bases lay between the germline ends. The CDR3 sequence is 12 residues long. Germline V CDR1 and CDR2: SGDLS, YYNGEE. Here the CDR3 reads CASSVGDNEQFF. The DNA for the CDR3 is TGTGCCAGCAGCGTAGGAGACAATGAGCAGTTCTTC.

The genes are TRBV5-1 and TRBJ2-3; TRBD2 is a possible D gene (5 bases). Germline V gene lookup returns CDR1 SGHRS and CDR2 YFSETQ. Trimming shortened V by 3 bases and J by 6 bases, and 23 bases separated the two germline ends. This CDR3 contains 17 residues. The CDR3 nucleotides are TGCGCCAGCAGCTGGTCCCGAGAGGGCATCAAGGTTGATACGCAGTATTTT. This translates into CASSWSREGIKVDTQYF.

The V gene is TRBV6-5, the J gene TRBJ2-3; TRBD1 might be the D (6 bases). The CDR3 consists of 15 residues. V was shortened by 7 bases and J by 1 base, with 15 bases between the two germline ends. Germline V gene data show CDR1 as MNHEY and CDR2 as SVGAGI. As DNA, the CDR3 is TGTGCCAGCATCCGTCAGGGGAGCGGCACAGATACGCAGTATTTT. It specifies CASIRQGSGTDTQYF.

This clone occurred many times. The chain is built from TRBV7-6 and TRBJ2-5, with D hard to call. CDR1 is SGHVS, CDR2 FNYEAQ, per germline. The CDR3 runs to 13 residues. The V end lost 0 bases, the J end lost 5 bases, and 7 bases lay between the germline ends. The CDR3 nucleotides are TGTGCCAGCAGCTTAGCGCGGCAGGAGACCCAGTACTTC. This translates into CASSLARQETQYF.

The chain is built from TRBV14 and TRBJ2-7; possibly TRBD2 for D (5 bases). The CDR3 has 17 amino acids. Trimming stripped 4 bases from V and 4 bases from J, with 23 bases between. Germline CDR1 reads SGHDN; CDR2 reads FVKESK. CDR3 sequence (DNA): TGTGCCAGCAGCCGTTCAGACACTAGAATTCGGAGTTACGAGCAGTACTTC. Protein product: CASSRSDTRIRSYEQYF.

This clone came up a few times. This sequence joins TRBV4-3 and TRBJ2-5; 12 bases are shared with TRBD2. CDR3 length: 15 amino acids. V dropped 5 bases and J dropped 5; count of bases not matched to a gene: 6. The germline CDR1 and CDR2 sequences are LGHNA and YSLEER. CDR3 residues: CASSWTSGDRETQYF. The CDR3 DNA sequence: TGCGCCAGCAGCTGGACTAGCGGGGATCGTGAGACCCAGTACTTC.

The CDR3 region has the DNA TGCGCCAGCAGCTTGGGAGGTACCTACGAGCAGTACTTC. As protein: CASSLGGTYEQYF. This chain links TRBV5-1 with TRBJ2-7; no definite D call. CDR3 length: 13 amino acids. Trimming removed 0 bases at V and 2 bases at J, with 6 bases between. CDR1 SGHRS and CDR2 YFSETQ come from the germline V gene.